Below are 11 T cell receptor beta chains sequenced from a single sample in a study listed by TCRdb under 2016. The method behind the library was RT-PCR. Sequencing was performed on an Illumina MiSeq. TCRdb took the public reads, trimmed them with fastp at Q25, ran MiXCR for clone calling and kept in-frame beta chains. Each CDR3 protein gets just one entry, which takes the most common genes and DNA from the rows behind it. Within this sample are about 680,000 distinct CDR3 sequences, with 12% to 15% of them counted one time only. The top ten clones comprise just over 3.5% of the sample. Specimen: memory CD4+ T cells from blood. Every receptor here comes from a female donor in good health, serving as a healthy control.

This clonotype was recorded at least ten times. This chain joins TRBV6-5 and TRBJ1-5; no clear D gene. V lost 4 bases, J lost 4 bases, and 8 bases lay in between. The CDR3 is 13 amino acids. Looked up from germline, CDR1 is MNHEY and CDR2 is SVGAGI. CDR3 residues: CASSSMVNQPQHF. The CDR3 DNA is TGTGCCAGCAGTTCCATGGTTAATCAGCCCCAGCATTTT.

This clonotype was found many times. The chain couples TRBV20-1 to TRBJ2-7, with D unclear. Germline V lookup: CDR1 DFQATT, CDR2 SNEGSKA (reference sequence). The V gene lost 5 bases and the J gene lost 0 bases, with 20 bases spanning the gap. The CDR3 consists of 16 residues. CDR3 region: CSAPSGPAKSSYEQYF. DNA of the CDR3: TGCAGTGCTCCGAGTGGGCCTGCGAAGAGCTCCTACGAGCAGTACTTC.

This clonotype was detected ten times or more. The chain combines TRBV7-6 with TRBJ2-7, with D possibly TRBD1 on 6 matching bases. The length of the CDR3 is 15 residues. Looked up from germline, CDR1 is SGHVS and CDR2 is FNYEAQ. Trimming took off 2 bases at V and 6 bases at J, with 17 bases between the two ends. For the CDR3, the DNA is TGTGCCAGCAGCTTACAGGGGAGCCAAGTCCGCGAGCAGTACTTC. Amino acid sequence: CASSLQGSQVREQYF.

CDR3 residues: CSASIAGRAKNIQYF. The CDR3 nucleotides read TGCAGTGCCTCCATAGCCGGTCGAGCCAAAAACATTCAGTACTTC. This chain links TRBV20-1 with TRBJ2-4; D remains ambiguous. The CDR3 loop spans 15 amino acids. From germline, CDR1 is DFQATT and CDR2 SNEGSKA (reference sequence). Between the trimmed V and J ends, which lost 6 bases and 0 bases, there was a span of 15 bases.

This chain uses TRBV7-3 with TRBJ2-7, with a possible D match to TRBD2 (5 bases). The CDR3 runs 14 residues. The ends were cut back, 2 bases at V and 4 bases at J, with 12 bases in the middle. Germline lookup yields CDR1 SGHTA and CDR2 FQGTGA. The CDR3 region is CASSLHGEIYEQYF. The DNA for the CDR3 is TGTGCCAGCAGCTTACACGGGGAGATTTACGAGCAGTACTTC.

The sample holds many counts of this clonotype. This rearrangement joins TRBV5-1 to TRBJ2-1, with a weak D call TRBD2 (7 bases). Trimming left V 3 bases short and J 2 bases short, with 12 bases between. There are 15 residues in the CDR3. Germline V lookup: CDR1 SGHRS, CDR2 YFSETQ. CDR3 nucleotide sequence: TGCGCCAGCAGCTCGGGGGGCGGGACCTACAATGAGCAGTTCTTC. Its translation: CASSSGGGTYNEQFF. The whole variable domain, remainder taken from reference TRBV5-1 and TRBJ2-1, is KAGVTQTPRYLIKTRGQQVTLSCSPISGHRSVSWYQQTPGQGLQFLFEYFSETQRNKGNFPGRFSGRQFSNSRSEMNVSTLELGDSALYLCASSSGGGTYNEQFFGPGTRLTVL.

This clonotype was seen many times. This rearrangement joins TRBV7-2 to TRBJ2-1; D gene unclear. Germline CDR1 reads SGHTA; CDR2 reads FQGNSA. The CDR3 runs 17 residues. Trimming cost V 2 bases and J 0 bases, with 14 bases left between them. The CDR3 region has the DNA TGTGCCAGCAGCTTAAGGACGGACCCGAGCTCCTACAATGAGCAGTTCTTC. It specifies CASSLRTDPSSYNEQFF.

V is TRBV20-1 and J is TRBJ2-7; possible D gene TRBD1, 5 bases. V was trimmed by 3 bases and J by 0 bases, leaving 6 bases between them. The CDR3 totals 12 residues. Germline CDR1 and CDR2: DFQATT and SNEGSKA (reference sequence). This chain's CDR3 is CSARDISYEQYF. Written as DNA, the CDR3 is TGCAGTGCTAGGGACATCTCCTACGAGCAGTACTTC.

The genes are TRBV7-2 and TRBJ2-3; TRBD1 matches at 10 bases. CDR3 length: 16 amino acids. V lost 2 bases to trimming and J lost 6 bases; unmatched junction nucleotides: 8. Germline CDR1 and CDR2: SGHTA and FQGNSA. CDR3 sequence reads: CASSLFLDRGSDTQYF. The DNA for the CDR3 is TGTGCCAGCAGCTTATTTCTGGACAGGGGGTCTGATACGCAGTATTTT. The variable domain in full, completed from reference TRBV7-2 and TRBJ2-3, reads GAGVSQSPSNKVTEKGKDVELRCDPISGHTALYWYRQSLGQGLEFLIYFQGNSAPDKSGLPSDRFSAERTGGSVSTLTIQRTQQEDSAVYLCASSLFLDRGSDTQYFGPGTRLTVL.

This clonotype occurred a few times. V usage is TRBV6-2 or TRBV6-3 and J usage is TRBJ2-5; no definite D call. The CDR3 runs 13 residues. Per germline, CDR1 MNHEY and CDR2 SVGEGT. V was clipped by 2 bases and J by 5 bases, with 9 bases between them. The CDR3, as DNA: TGTGCCAGCAGTTACGCGTCTTGGGAGACCCAGTACTTC. Protein sequence: CASSYASWETQYF.

Ten or more counts support this clonotype. The chain links TRBV20-1 to TRBJ1-2; the D gene is possibly TRBD1 (5 bases). The CDR3 is made up of 12 amino acids. Germline V CDR1 and CDR2: DFQATT, SNEGSKA (reference sequence). Trimming removed 4 bases at V and 5 bases at J, with 11 bases between. The CDR3 here is CSAMKGEYGYTF. As DNA, the CDR3 is TGCAGTGCTATGAAAGGGGAGTATGGCTACACCTTC.